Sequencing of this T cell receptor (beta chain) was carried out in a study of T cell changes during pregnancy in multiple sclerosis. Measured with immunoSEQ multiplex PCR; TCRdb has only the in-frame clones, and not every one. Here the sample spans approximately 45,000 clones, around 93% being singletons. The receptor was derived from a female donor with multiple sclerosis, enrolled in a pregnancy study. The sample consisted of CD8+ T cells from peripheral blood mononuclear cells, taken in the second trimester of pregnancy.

CDR3 in amino acids: CASGFGAGELFF. In DNA form, the CDR3 reads TGTGCTAGTGGTTTTGGAGCCGGGGAGCTGTTTTTT. The chain carries TRBV12-5 and TRBJ2-2; D is ambiguous. CDR3 size: 12 residues. Germline V CDR1 and CDR2: LGHNT, FRNRAP. Between the trimmed V and J ends, which lost 3 bases and 6 bases, there was a span of 5 bases.